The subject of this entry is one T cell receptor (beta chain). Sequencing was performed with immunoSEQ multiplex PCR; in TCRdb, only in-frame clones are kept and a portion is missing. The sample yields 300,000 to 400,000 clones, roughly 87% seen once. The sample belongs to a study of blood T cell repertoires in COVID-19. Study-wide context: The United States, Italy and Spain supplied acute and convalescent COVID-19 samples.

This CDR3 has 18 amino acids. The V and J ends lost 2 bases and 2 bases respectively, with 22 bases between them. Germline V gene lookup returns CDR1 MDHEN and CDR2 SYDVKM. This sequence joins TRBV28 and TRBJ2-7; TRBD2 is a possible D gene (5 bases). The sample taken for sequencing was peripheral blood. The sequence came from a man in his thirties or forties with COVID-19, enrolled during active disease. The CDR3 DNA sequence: TGTGCCAGCAGTTTAGGGTATATAGGCAGGATGGAGGCCTACGAGCAGTACTTC. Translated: CASSLGYIGRMEAYEQYF.